This is a list of T cell receptor beta chains from one sample in a study of blood T cell repertoires in COVID-19. Measured with immunoSEQ multiplex PCR; TCRdb has only the in-frame clones, and not every one. The sample has over 25,000 clones; around nine tenths are singletons. The sequencing input was peripheral blood. The receptors stem from a human donor in a cohort sampled during active COVID-19. The donor label of this sample is uncertain. Each CDR3 is given with its conserved first and last residue. The D gene is left open where the match is weak. Size is omitted from some rows. Given values are once, few, many or a class for expanded clones.

J gene: TRBJ2-5; V gene: TRBV5-1; D gene: TRBD2; clone size: .; CDR3 protein: CASTDPAGEETQYF; CDR3 DNA: TGCGCCAGCACCGACCCTGCGGGGGAAGAGACCCAGTACTTC
J gene: TRBJ2-3; V gene: TRBV5-6; D gene: TRBD1; clone size: .; CDR3 protein: CASSSLTGWATDTQYF; CDR3 DNA: TGTGCCAGCAGCTCATTGACAGGGTGGGCCACAGATACGCAGTATTTT
J gene: TRBJ1-6; V gene: TRBV13; D gene: TRBD1; clone size: .; CDR3 protein: CASSFRQGENSPLHF; CDR3 DNA: TGTGCCAGCAGCTTTCGACAGGGAGAAAACTCACCCCTCCACTTT
J gene: TRBJ2-2; V gene: TRBV7-7; D gene: .; clone size: .; CDR3 protein: CASSPTANTGELFF; CDR3 DNA: TGTGCTAGCAGCCCTACAGCGAACACCGGGGAGCTGTTTTTT
J gene: TRBJ2-3; V gene: TRBV23-1; D gene: .; clone size: once; CDR3 protein: CASSQQSGYSTDTQYF; CDR3 DNA: TGCGCCAGCAGTCAACAAAGCGGGTATAGCACAGATACGCAGTATTTT
J gene: TRBJ1-1; V gene: TRBV5-1; D gene: .; clone size: .; CDR3 protein: CASSLTTGTNTEAFF; CDR3 DNA: TGCGCCAGCAGCCTTACAACAGGAACGAACACTGAAGCTTTCTTT
J gene: TRBJ2-2; V gene: TRBV5-4; D gene: .; clone size: once; CDR3 protein: CASSSDLAGGTGELFF; CDR3 DNA: TGTGCCAGCAGCTCGGACCTGGCCGGGGGCACCGGGGAGCTGTTTTTT
J gene: TRBJ1-3; V gene: TRBV19; D gene: .; clone size: .; CDR3 protein: CASSIGFAGDTIYF; CDR3 DNA: TGTGCCAGTAGTATCGGGTTCGCGGGAGACACCATATATTTT
J gene: TRBJ2-7; V gene: TRBV5-6; D gene: TRBD2; clone size: .; CDR3 protein: CASSSQREGSYEQYF; CDR3 DNA: TGTGCCAGCAGCTCGCAGCGGGAGGGTTCCTACGAGCAGTACTTC
J gene: TRBJ2-5; V gene: TRBV7-2; D gene: .; clone size: .; CDR3 protein: CASSLRLQETQYF; CDR3 DNA: TGTGCCAGCAGCCTCAGGCTTCAAGAGACCCAGTACTTC
J gene: TRBJ2-7; V gene: TRBV13; D gene: .; clone size: .; CDR3 protein: CASSLGRGGRAPYEQYF; CDR3 DNA: TGTGCCAGCAGCTTAGGGAGGGGGGGACGCGCCCCCTACGAGCAGTACTTC
J gene: TRBJ1-5; V gene: TRBV6-1; D gene: .; clone size: few; CDR3 protein: CASSDRWRERNQPQHF; CDR3 DNA: TGTGCCAGCAGTGATCGGTGGAGGGAACGCAATCAGCCCCAGCATTTT
J gene: TRBJ1-1; V gene: TRBV5-1; D gene: TRBD1; clone size: .; CDR3 protein: CASSLEWTGAEAFF; CDR3 DNA: TGCGCCAGCAGCTTGGAATGGACAGGGGCTGAAGCTTTCTTT
J gene: TRBJ2-7; V gene: TRBV19; D gene: .; clone size: .; CDR3 protein: CASSPQQGGSYEQYF; CDR3 DNA: TGTGCCAGTAGTCCTCAACAGGGGGGGTCCTACGAGCAGTACTTC
J gene: TRBJ1-4; V gene: TRBV15; D gene: .; clone size: .; CDR3 protein: CATSSRATNEKLFF; CDR3 DNA: TGTGCCACCAGCAGCCGGGCAACTAATGAAAAACTGTTTTTT
J gene: TRBJ1-2; V gene: TRBV28; D gene: .; clone size: .; CDR3 protein: CASSASGGYGYTF; CDR3 DNA: TGTGCCAGCAGTGCGTCGGGAGGATATGGCTACACCTTC
J gene: TRBJ1-1; V gene: TRBV6-1; D gene: .; clone size: .; CDR3 protein: CASSEAWALNTEAFF; CDR3 DNA: TGTGCCAGCAGTGAAGCCTGGGCCTTAAACACTGAAGCTTTCTTT
J gene: TRBJ2-2; V gene: TRBV27; D gene: TRBD1; clone size: .; CDR3 protein: CASNFGGTGETGELFF; CDR3 DNA: TGTGCCAGCAATTTTGGCGGGACAGGGGAAACCGGGGAGCTGTTTTTT
J gene: TRBJ1-4; V gene: TRBV5-1; D gene: .; clone size: .; CDR3 protein: CASSLAGRVDEKLFF; CDR3 DNA: TGCGCCAGCAGCTTGGCCGGCAGGGTAGATGAAAAACTGTTTTTT
J gene: TRBJ2-3; V gene: TRBV11-2; D gene: .; clone size: .; CDR3 protein: CASSPGLDTDTQYF; CDR3 DNA: TGTGCCAGCAGCCCAGGACTGGACACAGATACGCAGTATTTT
J gene: TRBJ1-6; V gene: TRBV6-5; D gene: .; clone size: .; CDR3 protein: CASSYSGLQRVSPLHF; CDR3 DNA: TGTGCCAGCAGTTACTCGGGACTCCAAAGGGTTTCACCCCTCCACTTT
J gene: TRBJ2-3; V gene: TRBV7-2; D gene: TRBD2; clone size: .; CDR3 protein: CASSLFGLAGDTQYF; CDR3 DNA: TGTGCCAGCAGCTTATTCGGGCTAGCGGGAGATACGCAGTATTTT
J gene: TRBJ2-1; V gene: TRBV18; D gene: .; clone size: .; CDR3 protein: CASSPPGRNEQFF; CDR3 DNA: TGTGCCAGCTCACCACCGGGCCGAAATGAGCAGTTCTTC
J gene: TRBJ2-3; V gene: TRBV23-1; D gene: .; clone size: .; CDR3 protein: CASSQGHCGTDTQYF; CDR3 DNA: TGCGCCAGCAGTCAGGGACATTGTGGCACAGATACGCAGTATTTT
J gene: TRBJ1-4; V gene: TRBV7-2; D gene: .; clone size: .; CDR3 protein: CASSPGGSPNEKLFF; CDR3 DNA: TGTGCCAGCAGCCCGGGCGGGTCTCCTAATGAAAAACTGTTTTTT
J gene: TRBJ1-5; V gene: TRBV19; D gene: .; clone size: few; CDR3 protein: CASRSTGNSNQPQHF; CDR3 DNA: TGTGCCAGTCGCTCGACGGGGAATAGCAATCAGCCCCAGCATTTT
J gene: TRBJ1-2; V gene: TRBV30; D gene: TRBD1; clone size: .; CDR3 protein: CAWSALRTGGYGYTF; CDR3 DNA: TGTGCCTGGAGTGCCCTCCGGACAGGAGGTTATGGCTACACCTTC
J gene: TRBJ2-1; V gene: TRBV28; D gene: .; clone size: once; CDR3 protein: CASSHGTSHYNEQFF; CDR3 DNA: TGTGCCAGCAGTCACGGGACTTCTCACTACAATGAGCAGTTCTTC
J gene: TRBJ2-2; V gene: TRBV30; D gene: TRBD1; clone size: few; CDR3 protein: CAWSRATGAPTGELFF; CDR3 DNA: TGTGCCTGGTCCAGAGCGACAGGGGCACCCACCGGGGAGCTGTTTTTT
J gene: TRBJ2-7; V gene: TRBV27; D gene: TRBD1; clone size: once; CDR3 protein: CASTPITDRAPYEQYF; CDR3 DNA: TGTGCCAGCACCCCAATTACGGACAGGGCTCCGTACGAGCAGTACTTC
J gene: TRBJ2-5; V gene: TRBV19; D gene: .; clone size: .; CDR3 protein: CASSWRGETQYF; CDR3 DNA: TGTGCCTCGTCCTGGCGGGGAGAGACCCAGTACTTC
J gene: TRBJ1-2; V gene: TRBV20-1; D gene: TRBD1; clone size: .; CDR3 protein: CSASTGTGGHGYTF; CDR3 DNA: TGCAGTGCTAGTACCGGGACAGGGGGGCATGGCTACACCTTC
J gene: TRBJ1-3; V gene: TRBV6-5; D gene: .; clone size: .; CDR3 protein: CASSYSLGLTGNTIYF; CDR3 DNA: TGTGCCAGCAGTTACTCGTTGGGCTTGACTGGAAACACCATATATTTT
J gene: TRBJ1-2; V gene: TRBV28; D gene: TRBD1; clone size: .; CDR3 protein: CASSSTGGNYGYTF; CDR3 DNA: TGTGCCAGCAGTTCGACAGGGGGAAACTATGGCTACACCTTC
J gene: TRBJ2-1; V gene: TRBV9; D gene: .; clone size: .; CDR3 protein: CASSVTQDPDNEQFF; CDR3 DNA: TGTGCCAGCAGCGTCACGCAGGATCCCGACAATGAGCAGTTCTTC
J gene: TRBJ2-3; V gene: TRBV7-9; D gene: .; clone size: once; CDR3 protein: CASSFTREGTQYF; CDR3 DNA: TGTGCCAGCAGCTTTACGCGGGAAGGTACGCAGTATTTT
J gene: TRBJ2-1; V gene: TRBV27; D gene: TRBD2; clone size: .; CDR3 protein: CASSLEVAGGGHEQFF; CDR3 DNA: TGTGCCAGCAGTTTGGAAGTAGCGGGAGGGGGTCATGAGCAGTTCTTC
J gene: TRBJ2-7; V gene: TRBV24-1; D gene: .; clone size: .; CDR3 protein: CATSPRAGPEEQYF; CDR3 DNA: TGTGCCACCAGTCCCCGTGCGGGACCGGAGGAGCAGTACTTC
J gene: TRBJ2-1; V gene: TRBV28; D gene: .; clone size: once; CDR3 protein: CASGPIGAHLGGQFF; CDR3 DNA: TGTGCCAGCGGCCCGATTGGGGCCCACCTAGGGGGGCAGTTCTTC
J gene: TRBJ1-3; V gene: TRBV19; D gene: .; clone size: once; CDR3 protein: CASSTAGLGGNTIYF; CDR3 DNA: TGTGCCAGTAGTACAGCGGGTCTGGGAGGAAACACCATATATTTT
J gene: TRBJ1-6; V gene: TRBV19; D gene: .; clone size: .; CDR3 protein: CASSEGSYNSPLHF; CDR3 DNA: TGTGCCAGTTCGGAGGGATCCTATAATTCACCCCTCCACTTT
J gene: TRBJ2-2; V gene: TRBV2; D gene: .; clone size: .; CDR3 protein: CASSEWGPAGELFF; CDR3 DNA: TGTGCCAGCAGTGAGTGGGGGCCCGCCGGGGAGCTGTTTTTT
J gene: TRBJ2-3; V gene: TRBV24-1; D gene: .; clone size: .; CDR3 protein: CATSESTGFTDTQYF; CDR3 DNA: TGTGCCACCAGTGAATCTACAGGATTCACAGATACGCAGTATTTT
J gene: TRBJ1-1; V gene: TRBV5-1; D gene: .; clone size: .; CDR3 protein: CASSSSGFTEAFF; CDR3 DNA: TGCGCCAGCAGCTCCTCAGGGTTCACTGAAGCTTTCTTT
J gene: TRBJ2-1; V gene: TRBV14; D gene: .; clone size: few; CDR3 protein: CASSQAPLDSYNEQFF; CDR3 DNA: TGTGCCAGCAGCCAAGCACCGTTGGACAGCTACAATGAGCAGTTCTTC
J gene: TRBJ2-3; V gene: TRBV4-1; D gene: .; clone size: .; CDR3 protein: CASSQYSPGTRADTQYF; CDR3 DNA: TGCGCCAGCAGCCAGTACTCCCCCGGGACACGGGCAGATACGCAGTATTTT
J gene: TRBJ1-2; V gene: TRBV7-9; D gene: .; clone size: .; CDR3 protein: CASSLDFAGDGYTF; CDR3 DNA: TGTGCCAGCAGCCTAGATTTCGCAGGGGACGGCTACACCTTC
J gene: TRBJ2-7; V gene: TRBV5-5; D gene: TRBD1; clone size: .; CDR3 protein: CASSHGTGVREQYF; CDR3 DNA: TGTGCCAGCAGCCACGGGACAGGGGTTCGCGAGCAGTACTTC
J gene: TRBJ2-4; V gene: TRBV28; D gene: TRBD1; clone size: once; CDR3 protein: CASSMGQINENIQYF; CDR3 DNA: TGTGCCAGCAGTATGGGACAGATCAACGAAAACATTCAGTACTTC
J gene: TRBJ1-6; V gene: TRBV6-5; D gene: TRBD1; clone size: .; CDR3 protein: CASSRQGDRSPLHF; CDR3 DNA: TGTGCCAGCAGTAGACAGGGGGATAGATCACCCCTCCACTTT